This TCR beta chain was obtained from a study of Graves' ophthalmopathy and Graves' hyperthyroidism. The CDR3 runs 14 residues. The ends lost 2 bases at V and 4 bases at J; junction bases unmatched: 3. Germline V gene sequence: CDR1 SEHNR, CDR2 FQNEAQ (reference sequence). Amplification of the TCR beta CDR3 regions used RNA transcripts (as template). A first-round RT-PCR used HTBI primers, followed by a second-round multiplex PCR. TCRdb independently ran MiXCR on the multiplex PCR reads; one entry per CDR3 protein. The profile covers about 740,000 distinct CDR3 sequences, with approximately 40% appearing a single time and 35% to 55% taken by the ten largest.

The chain employs TRBV7-9 and TRBJ2-3, with TRBD2 identical over 7 bases. The clonotype comes from an adult man with Graves' ophthalmopathy. Sequencing was carried out using peripheral blood. DNA of the CDR3: TGTGCCAGCAGCTTATGGGGGAGGGCAGATACGCAGTATTTT. Amino acid sequence: CASSLWGRADTQYF.